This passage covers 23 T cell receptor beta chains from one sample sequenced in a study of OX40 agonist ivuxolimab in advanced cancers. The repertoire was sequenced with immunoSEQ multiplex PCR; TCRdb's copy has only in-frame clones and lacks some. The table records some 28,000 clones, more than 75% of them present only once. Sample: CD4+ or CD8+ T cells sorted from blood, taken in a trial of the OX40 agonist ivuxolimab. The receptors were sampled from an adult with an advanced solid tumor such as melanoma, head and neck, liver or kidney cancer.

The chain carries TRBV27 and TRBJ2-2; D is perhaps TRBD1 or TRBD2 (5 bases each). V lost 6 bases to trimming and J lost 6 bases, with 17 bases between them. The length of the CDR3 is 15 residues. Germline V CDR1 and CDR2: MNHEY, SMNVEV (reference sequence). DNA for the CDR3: TGTGCCAGCAGCTTAGGGGCCGGGGACCCCGGGGAGCTGTTTTTT. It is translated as CASSLGAGDPGELFF.

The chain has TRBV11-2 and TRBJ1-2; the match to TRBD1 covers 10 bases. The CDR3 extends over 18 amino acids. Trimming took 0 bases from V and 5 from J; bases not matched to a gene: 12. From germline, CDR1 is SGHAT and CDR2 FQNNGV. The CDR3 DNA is TGTGCCAGCAGCTTAGATCGGCAAGGGACAGGGGACTTTTATGGCTACACCTTC. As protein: CASSLDRQGTGDFYGYTF. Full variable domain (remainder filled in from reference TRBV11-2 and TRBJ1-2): EAGVAQSPRYKIIEKRQSVAFWCNPISGHATLYWYQQILGQGPKLLIQFQNNGVVDDSQLPKDRFSAERLKGVDSTLKIQPAKLEDSAVYLCASSLDRQGTGDFYGYTFGSGTRLTVV.

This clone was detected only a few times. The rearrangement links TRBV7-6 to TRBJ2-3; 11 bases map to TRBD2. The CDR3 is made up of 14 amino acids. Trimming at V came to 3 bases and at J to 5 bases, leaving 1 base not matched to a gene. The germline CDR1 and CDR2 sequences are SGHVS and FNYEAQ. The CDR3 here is CASSFSGGGDTQYF. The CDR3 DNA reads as TGTGCCAGCAGCTTTAGCGGGGGGGGAGATACGCAGTATTTT.

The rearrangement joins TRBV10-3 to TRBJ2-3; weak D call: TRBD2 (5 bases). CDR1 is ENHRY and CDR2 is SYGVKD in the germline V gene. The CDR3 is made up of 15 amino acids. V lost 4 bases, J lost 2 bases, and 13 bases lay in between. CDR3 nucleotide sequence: TGTGCCATCAGTGTCTCACAGACTATCACAGATACGCAGTATTTT. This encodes CAISVSQTITDTQYF.

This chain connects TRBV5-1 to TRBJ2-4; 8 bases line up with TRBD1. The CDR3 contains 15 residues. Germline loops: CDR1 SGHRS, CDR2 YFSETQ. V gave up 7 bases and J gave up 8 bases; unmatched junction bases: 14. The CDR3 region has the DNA TGCGCCAGCCCGCCGGGCAGGGGGCTATTGGACATTCAGTACTTC. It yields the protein CASPPGRGLLDIQYF.

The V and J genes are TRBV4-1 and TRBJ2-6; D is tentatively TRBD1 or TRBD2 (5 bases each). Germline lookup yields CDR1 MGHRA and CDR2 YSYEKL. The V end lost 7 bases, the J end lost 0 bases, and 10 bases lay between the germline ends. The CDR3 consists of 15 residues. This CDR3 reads CASMGPRSGANVLTF. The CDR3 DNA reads TGCGCCAGCATGGGACCACGCTCTGGGGCCAACGTCCTGACTTTC.

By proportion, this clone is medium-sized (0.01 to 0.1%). CDR3 DNA: TGCGCCAGCAGCTTCGGGACAGGGGGCTACGAGCAGTACTTC. Translated, it gives CASSFGTGGYEQYF. This chain uses TRBV5-1 with TRBJ2-7; 11 bases match TRBD1. The CDR3 consists of 14 residues. Germline assignment: CDR1 SGHRS and CDR2 YFSETQ. After removal of 2 bases from V and 3 bases from J, the junction contained 1 base not matched to a gene.

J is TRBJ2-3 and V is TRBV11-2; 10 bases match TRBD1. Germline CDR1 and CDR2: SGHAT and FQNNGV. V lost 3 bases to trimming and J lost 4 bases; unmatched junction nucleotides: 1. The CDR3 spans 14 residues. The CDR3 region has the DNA TGTGCCAGCAGCTTGGGGACAGGGGCAGATACGCAGTATTTT. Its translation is CASSLGTGADTQYF.

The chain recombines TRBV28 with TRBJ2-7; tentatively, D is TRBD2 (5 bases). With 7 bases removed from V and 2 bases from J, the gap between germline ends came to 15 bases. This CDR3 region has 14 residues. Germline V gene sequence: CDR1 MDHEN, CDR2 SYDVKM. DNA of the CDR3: TGTGCCAGCACCTTCGAGGGCTACACCTACGAGCAGTACTTC. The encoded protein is CASTFEGYTYEQYF.

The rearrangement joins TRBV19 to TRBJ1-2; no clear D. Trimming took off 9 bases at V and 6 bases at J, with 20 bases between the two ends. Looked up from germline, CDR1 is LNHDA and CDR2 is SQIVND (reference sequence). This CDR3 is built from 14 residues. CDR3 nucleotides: TGTGCCAGCCTCCCCGAGGGCCTGAGTGATGGCTACACCTTC. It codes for CASLPEGLSDGYTF.

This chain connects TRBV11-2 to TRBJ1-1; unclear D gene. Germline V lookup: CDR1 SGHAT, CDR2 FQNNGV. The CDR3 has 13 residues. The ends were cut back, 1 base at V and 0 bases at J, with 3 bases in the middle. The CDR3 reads CASSLGVNTEAFF. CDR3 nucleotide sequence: TGTGCCAGCAGCTTAGGTGTGAACACTGAAGCTTTCTTT. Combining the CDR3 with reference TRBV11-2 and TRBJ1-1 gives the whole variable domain EAGVAQSPRYKIIEKRQSVAFWCNPISGHATLYWYQQILGQGPKLLIQFQNNGVVDDSQLPKDRFSAERLKGVDSTLKIQPAKLEDSAVYLCASSLGVNTEAFFGQGTRLTVV.

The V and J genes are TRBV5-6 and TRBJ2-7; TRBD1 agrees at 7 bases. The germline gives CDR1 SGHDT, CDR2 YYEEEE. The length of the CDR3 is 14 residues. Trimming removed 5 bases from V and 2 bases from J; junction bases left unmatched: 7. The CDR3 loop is CASSFGTETYEQYF. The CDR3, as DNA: TGTGCCAGCAGTTTCGGGACAGAGACCTACGAGCAGTACTTC.

In nucleotides, the CDR3 is TGTGCCAGTAGTATGAGGGACAGGATCTACGAGCAGTACTTC. It encodes CASSMRDRIYEQYF. The chain recombines TRBV19 with TRBJ2-7; TRBD1 matches 8 bases. This CDR3 comprises 14 residues. After removal of 3 bases from V and 3 bases from J, the junction contained 4 bases not matched to a gene. Per germline, CDR1 LNHDA and CDR2 SQIVND (reference sequence).

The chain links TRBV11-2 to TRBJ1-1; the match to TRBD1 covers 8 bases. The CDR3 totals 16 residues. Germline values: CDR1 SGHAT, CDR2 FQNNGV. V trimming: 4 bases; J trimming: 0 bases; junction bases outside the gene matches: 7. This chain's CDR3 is CASSSTGDRLNTEAFF. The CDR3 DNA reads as TGTGCCAGCAGCTCAACGGGGGACAGGTTGAACACTGAAGCTTTCTTT.

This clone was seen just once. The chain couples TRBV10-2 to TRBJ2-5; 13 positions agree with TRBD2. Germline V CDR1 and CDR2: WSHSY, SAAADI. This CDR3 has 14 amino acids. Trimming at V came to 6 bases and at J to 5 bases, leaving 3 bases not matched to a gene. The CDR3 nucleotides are TGCGCCAGCAGCCCACTAGCGGGGGGGGAGACCCAGTACTTC. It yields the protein CASSPLAGGETQYF.

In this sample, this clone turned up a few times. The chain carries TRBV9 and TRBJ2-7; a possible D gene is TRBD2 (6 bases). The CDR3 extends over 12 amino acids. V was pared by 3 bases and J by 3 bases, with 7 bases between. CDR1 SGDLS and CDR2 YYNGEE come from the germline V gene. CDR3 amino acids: CASSGGDYEQYF. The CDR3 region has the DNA TGTGCCAGCAGCGGGGGGGACTACGAGCAGTACTTC.

The CDR3, as DNA: TGTGCCAGCAGTGGCCTAGATCCCGGGACAGGGGATTCACCCCTCCACTTT. It translates to CASSGLDPGTGDSPLHF. The V call is TRBV2, the J call TRBJ1-6; TRBD1 aligns across 10 bases. CDR1 and CDR2 (germline): SNHLY, FYNNEI. Germline trimming cut 4 bases from V and 8 bases from J; bases unmatched to any gene: 11. CDR3 length equals 17 residues.

The CDR3 loop reads CASSLGWGGAVSQTYEQYF. CDR3 sequence (DNA): TGTGCCAGCAGCTTAGGTTGGGGTGGCGCGGTCTCCCAAACCTACGAGCAGTACTTC. V and J are TRBV13 and TRBJ2-7; D unclear. The CDR3 loop spans 19 amino acids. Looked up from germline, CDR1 is PRHDT and CDR2 is FYEKMQ (reference sequence). V lost 0 bases, J lost 2 bases, and 23 bases lay in between. Full variable domain (missing parts from reference TRBV13 and TRBJ2-7): AAGVIQSPRHLIKEKRETATLKCYPIPRHDTVYWYQQGPGQDPQFLISFYEKMQSDKGSIPDRFSAQQFSDYHSELNMSSLELGDSALYFCASSLGWGGAVSQTYEQYFGPGTRLTVT.

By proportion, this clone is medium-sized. In DNA form, the CDR3 reads TGTGCCAGCAGGTCGGGCGGGGAGCTGTTTTTT. Encoded protein: CASRSGGELFF. The chain recombines TRBV6-5 with TRBJ2-2; D call uncertain. The germline V gene has CDR1 MNHEY and CDR2 SVGAGI. V was shortened by 6 bases and J by 7 bases, with 6 bases between the two germline ends. This CDR3 contains 11 residues.

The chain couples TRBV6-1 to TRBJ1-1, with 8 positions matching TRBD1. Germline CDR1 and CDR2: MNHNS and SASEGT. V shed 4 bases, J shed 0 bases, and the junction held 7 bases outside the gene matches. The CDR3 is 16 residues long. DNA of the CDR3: TGTGCCAGCAGTGGGCCAGGGGGCCGCCTGAACACTGAAGCTTTCTTT. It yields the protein CASSGPGGRLNTEAFF.

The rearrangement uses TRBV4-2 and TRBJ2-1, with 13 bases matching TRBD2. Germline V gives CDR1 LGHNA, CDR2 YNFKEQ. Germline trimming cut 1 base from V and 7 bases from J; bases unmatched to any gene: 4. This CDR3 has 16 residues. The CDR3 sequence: CASSQGLAGGTNEQFF. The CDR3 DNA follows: TGTGCCAGCAGCCAAGGACTAGCGGGGGGTACGAATGAGCAGTTCTTC.

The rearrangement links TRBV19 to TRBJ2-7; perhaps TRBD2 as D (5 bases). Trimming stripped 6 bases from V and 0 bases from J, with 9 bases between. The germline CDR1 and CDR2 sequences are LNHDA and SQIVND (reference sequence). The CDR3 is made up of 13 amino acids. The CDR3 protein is CASSPSSSYEQYF. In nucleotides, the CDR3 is TGTGCCAGTAGCCCTAGCTCCTCCTACGAGCAGTACTTC.

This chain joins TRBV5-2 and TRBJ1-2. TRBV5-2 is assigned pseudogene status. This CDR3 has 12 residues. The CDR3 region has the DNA TGTGCCAGCAGCCCAAATGACTATGGCTACACCTTC. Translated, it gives CASSPNDYGYTF.